This is a list of T cell receptor beta chains from one sample in a study of beta chain features in type 1 diabetes. Repertoires were generated with immunoSEQ multiplex PCR, while TCRdb's copy carries only in-frame clones and drops some. The data hold hundreds of thousands of clones, with around 12% observed a single time. The sequencing input was naive CD4+ T cells from blood. These receptor sequences come from a young man in good health. Both conserved end residues are part of each CDR3. The D gene is left open where the match is weak. Clone size is not always given. Where it is, it says once, few, many or a class for expanded clones.

clone_size	v_call	j_call	d_call	cdr3_nt	cdr3_aa
NA	TRBV7-2	TRBJ2-3	TRBD2	TGTGCCAGCAGCCTCGGGGAGCGGGGGCCTAGCACAGATACGCAGTATTTT	CASSLGERGPSTDTQYF
NA	TRBV30	TRBJ2-5	TRBD2	TGTGCCTGGAGCCCCGGGCTAGCGGGGGGGATACCGGAGACCCAGTACTTC	CAWSPGLAGGIPETQYF
few	TRBV7-2	TRBJ2-5	NA	TGTGCCAGCAGCAACCCCCGGATGGAGGGTACCCAGTACTTC	CASSNPRMEGTQYF
few	TRBV19	TRBJ1-2	TRBD1	TGTGCCAGTAGTACGCGGACAGGGTCCGGCTACACCTTC	CASSTRTGSGYTF
NA	TRBV29-1	TRBJ2-7	TRBD2	TGCAGCGTTGAAACGATAGCGGGAGCGGGGGAGCAGTACTTC	CSVETIAGAGEQYF
NA	TRBV6-1	TRBJ1-1	NA	TGTGCCAGCAGTCGTTTTCTGGGCATGAACACTGAAGCTTTCTTT	CASSRFLGMNTEAFF
NA	TRBV18	TRBJ2-7	NA	TGTGCCAGCTCACCGCGACAGCTAACCTACGAGCAGTACTTC	CASSPRQLTYEQYF
NA	TRBV9	TRBJ2-7	TRBD1	TGTGCCAGCAGCGTAGCGGGGGACAGGGCCTACGAGCAGTACTTC	CASSVAGDRAYEQYF
NA	TRBV7-2	TRBJ2-3	NA	TGTGCCAGCAGCCCAGACGGGGGACTGACAGATACGCAGTATTTT	CASSPDGGLTDTQYF
NA	TRBV6-1	TRBJ1-2	TRBD1	TGTGCCAGCAGTATTGACAGGGGCTATGGCTACACCTTC	CASSIDRGYGYTF
few	TRBV2	TRBJ2-2	TRBD2	TGTGCCAGCAGGCCCACTAGCGGGAGTTCGATCGGGGAGCTGTTTTTT	CASRPTSGSSIGELFF
NA	TRBV30	TRBJ2-5	NA	TGTGCCTGGAGTTCAGGACAAGAGACCCAGTACTTC	CAWSSGQETQYF
few	TRBV28	TRBJ1-1	TRBD1	TGTGCCAGCAGTCCCCGGACAGGGAAGGGGACTGAAGCTTTCTTT	CASSPRTGKGTEAFF
NA	TRBV4-2	TRBJ1-2	TRBD1	TGTGCCAGCAGCCAAGTACTCGGACAGGGTGTAATGAACTATGGCTACACCTTC	CASSQVLGQGVMNYGYTF
few	TRBV28	TRBJ1-2	TRBD1	TGTGCCAGCAGTCCGAGGGGGCTCCACTATGGCTACACCTTC	CASSPRGLHYGYTF
NA	TRBV28	TRBJ2-3	TRBD2	TGTGCCAGCAGTCCCGGGACTAGACCCACAGATACGCAGTATTTT	CASSPGTRPTDTQYF
NA	TRBV7-3	TRBJ2-4	NA	TGTGCCAGCAGCTCCGTGGGGCGGGGCATTCAGTACTTC	CASSSVGRGIQYF
few	TRBV5-1	TRBJ1-1	NA	TGCGCCAGCAGCTTGGCAGGGCCCATGAACACTGAAGCTTTCTTT	CASSLAGPMNTEAFF
NA	TRBV6-5	TRBJ1-5	TRBD1	TGTGCCAGCAGTCATGGACAGGGCAATCAGCCCCAGCATTTT	CASSHGQGNQPQHF
NA	TRBV9	TRBJ2-1	TRBD1	TGTGCCAGCAGCCCCGGACAGGGGGCGGACAATGAGCAGTTCTTC	CASSPGQGADNEQFF
NA	TRBV30	TRBJ1-1	NA	TGTGCCTGGGGTAGACAGATGAACACTGAAGCTTTCTTT	CAWGRQMNTEAFF
NA	TRBV28	TRBJ1-2	NA	TGTGCCAGCAGTCCCCGGGGCAGGGGAGTCTATGGCTACACCTTC	CASSPRGRGVYGYTF
few	TRBV7-7	TRBJ1-1	NA	TGTGCTAGCAGCTACAGGGAGAACACTGAAGCTTTCTTT	CASSYRENTEAFF
NA	TRBV7-2	TRBJ2-3	NA	TGTGCCAGCAGCTTATCGGGACTTGATCCAGATACGCAGTATTTT	CASSLSGLDPDTQYF
few	TRBV27	TRBJ2-3	NA	TGTGCCAGCAGTTTGTATTTCCCCGCAGATACGCAGTATTTT	CASSLYFPADTQYF
few	TRBV7-3	TRBJ2-5	NA	TGTGCCAGCAGCTTAGTAGCAGGGGTAGAGACCCAGTACTTC	CASSLVAGVETQYF
NA	TRBV4-2	TRBJ1-1	TRBD1	TGTGCCAGCAGCCAGCCCGGGACAGAAGCTGAAGCTTTCTTT	CASSQPGTEAEAFF
NA	TRBV30	TRBJ1-2	TRBD1	TGTGCCTTACCGACAGGGATCCGGGGCTACACCTTC	CALPTGIRGYTF
few	TRBV15	TRBJ2-3	NA	TGTGCCACCAGCAGACCCACAGGGTCGGGCACAGATACGCAGTATTTT	CATSRPTGSGTDTQYF
NA	TRBV9	TRBJ2-1	NA	TGTGCCAGCAGCGTAGGGGGCTACCGGCAGTTCTTC	CASSVGGYRQFF
few	TRBV6-6	TRBJ2-7	TRBD2	TGTGCCAGCAGTCAGCCTAGCGGGAGGAAGGACGAGCAGTACTTC	CASSQPSGRKDEQYF
few	TRBV30	TRBJ1-2	NA	TGTGCCTGGAGTCTCCTGGGCGGGCAGGTTAACTATGGCTACACCTTC	CAWSLLGGQVNYGYTF
NA	TRBV9	TRBJ2-2	NA	TGTGCCAGCAGCAATAGCGGGGAGCTGTTTTTT	CASSNSGELFF
few	TRBV7-2	TRBJ2-7	TRBD1	TGTGCCAGCAGCTTGGGGACAGGGGGTTTCTACGAGCAGTACTTC	CASSLGTGGFYEQYF
NA	TRBV28	TRBJ2-7	TRBD2	TGTGCCAGCAGTATAGCGGGAGGCATCGACGAGCAGTACTTC	CASSIAGGIDEQYF
few	TRBV19	TRBJ2-6	TRBD1	TGTGCCAGTAGTATTAGACTCGAGGGGGCCGGGGCCAACGTCCTGACTTTC	CASSIRLEGAGANVLTF
few	TRBV2	TRBJ1-5	NA	TGTGCCAGCAGATCAGGTACTTATAGCAATCAGCCCCAGCATTTT	CASRSGTYSNQPQHF
NA	TRBV2	TRBJ2-2	NA	TGTGCCAGCACCCCACGCAGCACCGGGGAGCTGTTTTTT	CASTPRSTGELFF
few	TRBV15	TRBJ1-1	NA	TGTGCCACCAGCAGAGATCTGACAGCGATGAACACTGAAGCTTTCTTT	CATSRDLTAMNTEAFF
NA	TRBV6-5	TRBJ2-3	NA	TGTGCCAGCAGCCTATCCACAGATACGCAGTATTTT	CASSLSTDTQYF
NA	TRBV30	TRBJ1-5	NA	TGTGCCTGGAGTCCTCAGGGCTATCAGCCCCAGCATTTT	CAWSPQGYQPQHF
NA	TRBV18	TRBJ2-1	TRBD1	TGTGCCAGCTCACGGGGACAGGGTCGCACTGAGCAGTTCTTC	CASSRGQGRTEQFF